This TCR beta chain originates from a study of cytomegalovirus exposure and HLA in healthy donors. About the research overall: Inside one of the first data releases sat about 85 million unique TCRs taken from HLA-typed donors.

Germline V gene data show CDR1 as SQVTM and CDR2 as ANQGSEA. This CDR3 is 14 amino acids long. V lost 6 bases, J lost 0 bases, and 14 bases lay in between. The PCR was carried out with 60 Vbeta primers and 13 Jbeta primers. The method was immunoSEQ multiplex PCR; TCRdb's version includes in-frame clones alone and lacks a portion of them. This table lists approximately 80,000 clones. V is TRBV29-1 and J is TRBJ1-1; no clear D gene. Sequenced material: PBMCs. The sequence was collected from a woman in her twenties or thirties in good health and CMV-seronegative. CDR3 amino acids: CSVSPGSLNTEAFF. The CDR3, as DNA: TGCAGCGTCAGCCCGGGATCCCTGAACACTGAAGCTTTCTTT.